A selection of T cell receptor beta chains follows, all from one sample in a study of human T cells and chemical hapten exposure. Using its own MiXCR run on the RACE reads, TCRdb lists one record per CDR3 protein. The table shows 300,000 to 350,000 distinct CDR3 sequences, with about 7% occurring only once. Source: whole blood, taken in connection with sensitization to the hapten diphenylcyclopropenone (DPC). These receptors came from a woman aged 18-29 years with alopecia areata. Some clones in this sample may be carry-over from other donors' samples. Both conserved end residues are part of each CDR3. The D gene is left open where the match is weak. Expanded clones get a size class; other rows say once, few or many, or leave the size out.

j_gene: TRBJ1-4; d_gene: -; abundance: many; v_gene: TRBV25-1; CDR3nt: TGTGCCAGCAGTCCCCTAACTAATGAAAAACTGTTTTTT; CDR3aa: CASSPLTNEKLFF
j_gene: TRBJ1-1; d_gene: -; abundance: many; v_gene: TRBV7-9; CDR3nt: TGTGCCAGCAGCTTCCTTCAGGGTAATTTCGCTGAAGCTTTCTTT; CDR3aa: CASSFLQGNFAEAFF
j_gene: TRBJ1-5; d_gene: TRBD1; abundance: many; v_gene: TRBV6-6; CDR3nt: TGTGCCAGCAGTCGATACGAAATATCAGGGGGCGCGGGAGCCCAGCATTTT; CDR3aa: CASSRYEISGGAGAQHF
j_gene: TRBJ2-7; d_gene: -; abundance: few; v_gene: TRBV6-2/TRBV6-3; CDR3nt: TGTGCCAGCAGTCACCGGACGATGGACGAGCAGTACTTC; CDR3aa: CASSHRTMDEQYF
j_gene: TRBJ1-4; d_gene: TRBD1; abundance: -; v_gene: TRBV5-6; CDR3nt: TGTGCCAGCAGCCTACAGGGGGCGGATGAAAAACTGTTTTTT; CDR3aa: CASSLQGADEKLFF
j_gene: TRBJ1-1; d_gene: -; abundance: many; v_gene: TRBV3-1; CDR3nt: TGTGCCAGCAGCCAAGATAAGGGGGACATGAACACTGAAGCTTTCTTT; CDR3aa: CASSQDKGDMNTEAFF
j_gene: TRBJ1-3; d_gene: TRBD1; abundance: -; v_gene: TRBV13; CDR3nt: TGTGCCAGCAGAACCGGGACAGGGAAGGTCCTCAAGAGATTATCTGGAAACACCATATATTTT; CDR3aa: CASRTGTGKVLKRLSGNTIYF
j_gene: TRBJ2-3; d_gene: -; abundance: -; v_gene: TRBV2; CDR3nt: TGTGCCAGCAGTGAGGGCCCTGGAATGCAGTATTTT; CDR3aa: CASSEGPGMQYF
j_gene: TRBJ2-2; d_gene: -; abundance: many; v_gene: TRBV20-1; CDR3nt: TGCAGTGCTAGAGAGGAGGGAGCGGGCGACACCGGGGAGCTGTTTTTT; CDR3aa: CSAREEGAGDTGELFF
j_gene: TRBJ2-3; d_gene: -; abundance: few; v_gene: TRBV18; CDR3nt: TGTGCCAGCTCACCAGGGCAGGGTGAGGGAGATACGCAGTATTTT; CDR3aa: CASSPGQGEGDTQYF
j_gene: TRBJ2-2; d_gene: -; abundance: -; v_gene: TRBV7-2; CDR3nt: TGTGCCAGCAGCTTCGGGACCCCGAACACCGGGGAGCTGTTTTTT; CDR3aa: CASSFGTPNTGELFF
j_gene: TRBJ1-2; d_gene: TRBD1; abundance: -; v_gene: TRBV12-3/TRBV12-4; CDR3nt: TGTGCCAGCAGCAACGCAAACGGACAGGGGGGCGCCTATGGCTACACCTTC; CDR3aa: CASSNANGQGGAYGYTF
j_gene: TRBJ1-5; d_gene: -; abundance: few; v_gene: TRBV12-3/TRBV12-4; CDR3nt: TGTGCCAGCAGTCCAAGTAGAAGGGTTTTACAGAATCAGCCCCAGCATTTT; CDR3aa: CASSPSRRVLQNQPQHF
j_gene: TRBJ2-7; d_gene: TRBD2; abundance: many; v_gene: TRBV7-2; CDR3nt: TGTGCCAGCAGCTTAGCTGCTAGCGGGGGGTCCTACGAGCAGTACTTC; CDR3aa: CASSLAASGGSYEQYF
j_gene: TRBJ2-2; d_gene: -; abundance: once; v_gene: TRBV27; CDR3nt: TGTGCCAGCAGTTTTCACGACACCGGGGAGCTGTTTTTT; CDR3aa: CASSFHDTGELFF
j_gene: TRBJ2-5; d_gene: -; abundance: many; v_gene: TRBV9; CDR3nt: TGTGCCAGCAGTAGACTAGGAAGGGGAGAAGAGACCCAGTACTTC; CDR3aa: CASSRLGRGEETQYF
j_gene: TRBJ2-5; d_gene: -; abundance: -; v_gene: TRBV2; CDR3nt: TGTGCCAGCAGTGACGTTGGCGGGAATCAAGAGACCCAGTACTTC; CDR3aa: CASSDVGGNQETQYF
j_gene: TRBJ2-3; d_gene: TRBD2; abundance: many; v_gene: TRBV2; CDR3nt: TGTGCCAGCAGGCGACTAGCGGGGGGGCCTAGAGATACGCAGTATTTT; CDR3aa: CASRRLAGGPRDTQYF
j_gene: TRBJ2-3; d_gene: -; abundance: few; v_gene: TRBV20-1; CDR3nt: TGCAGTGCTTCCACCCCGCAGGGGTATGTCACAGATACGCAGTATTTT; CDR3aa: CSASTPQGYVTDTQYF
j_gene: TRBJ2-1; d_gene: TRBD2; abundance: -; v_gene: TRBV3-1; CDR3nt: TGTGCCAGCAGCCAACCCGGACTAGCGAATAATGAGCAGTTCTTC; CDR3aa: CASSQPGLANNEQFF
j_gene: TRBJ2-3; d_gene: TRBD2; abundance: -; v_gene: TRBV5-6; CDR3nt: TGTGCCAGCAGCCCGGCCGAACTAGCGGGGGGCAGCACAGATACGCAGTATTTT; CDR3aa: CASSPAELAGGSTDTQYF
j_gene: TRBJ1-2; d_gene: TRBD1; abundance: few; v_gene: TRBV5-1; CDR3nt: TGCGCCAGCAGCTTGCCCGCCGGGACAGGGGACTATGGCTACACCTTC; CDR3aa: CASSLPAGTGDYGYTF
j_gene: TRBJ2-7; d_gene: -; abundance: many; v_gene: TRBV4-1; CDR3nt: TGCGCCAGCAGCCAAGACTCCGGGGGTCTAGAGTACGAGCAGTACTTC; CDR3aa: CASSQDSGGLEYEQYF
j_gene: TRBJ2-1; d_gene: -; abundance: few; v_gene: TRBV20-1; CDR3nt: TGCAGTGCTAGACCCGCAGGAGGGGGCTGGTACAATGAGCAGTTCTTC; CDR3aa: CSARPAGGGWYNEQFF
j_gene: TRBJ1-4; d_gene: -; abundance: few; v_gene: TRBV20-1; CDR3nt: TGCAGTGCCCTAAATTGGGGTGAGGCTAATGAAAAACTGTTTTTT; CDR3aa: CSALNWGEANEKLFF
j_gene: TRBJ2-7; d_gene: TRBD1; abundance: few; v_gene: TRBV12-3/TRBV12-4; CDR3nt: TGTGCCAGCAGTCGCCGGGACAGGGACCACGAGCAGTACTTC; CDR3aa: CASSRRDRDHEQYF
j_gene: TRBJ2-2; d_gene: -; abundance: many; v_gene: TRBV2; CDR3nt: TGTGCCAGCAGTGTGGACGTGTCCGGGGAGCTGTTTTTT; CDR3aa: CASSVDVSGELFF
j_gene: TRBJ2-3; d_gene: -; abundance: medium-sized; v_gene: TRBV12-3/TRBV12-4; CDR3nt: TGTGCCAGCACTCCTAGTCGTTACGCTAGCACAGATACGCAGTATTTT; CDR3aa: CASTPSRYASTDTQYF
j_gene: TRBJ2-2; d_gene: -; abundance: many; v_gene: TRBV7-2; CDR3nt: TGTGCCAGCAGCTTAATTGCGGGGGCGCGAACCGGGGAGCTGTTTTTT; CDR3aa: CASSLIAGARTGELFF
j_gene: TRBJ1-2; d_gene: TRBD1; abundance: -; v_gene: TRBV29-1; CDR3nt: TGCAGCGTTGCGGGACAGGGGCTCACTAACTATGGCTACACCTTC; CDR3aa: CSVAGQGLTNYGYTF
j_gene: TRBJ1-1; d_gene: -; abundance: few; v_gene: TRBV7-2; CDR3nt: TGTGCCAGCAGCTTTGACGGGGACACTGAAGCTTTCTTT; CDR3aa: CASSFDGDTEAFF
j_gene: TRBJ1-6; d_gene: TRBD1; abundance: -; v_gene: TRBV12-3/TRBV12-4; CDR3nt: TGTGCCAGCAGGGCGCCGGGACAGGGCATACGGTCACCCCTCCACTTT; CDR3aa: CASRAPGQGIRSPLHF
j_gene: TRBJ1-2; d_gene: -; abundance: many; v_gene: TRBV29-1; CDR3nt: TGCAGCGTTGAAGTCGGGACCAACTATGGCTACACCTTC; CDR3aa: CSVEVGTNYGYTF
j_gene: TRBJ2-5; d_gene: -; abundance: many; v_gene: TRBV6-2/TRBV6-3; CDR3nt: TGTGCCAGCAGCCCAGTTACGGAGGCGGGGCTACAAGAGACCCAGTACTTC; CDR3aa: CASSPVTEAGLQETQYF
j_gene: TRBJ1-4; d_gene: -; abundance: -; v_gene: TRBV19; CDR3nt: TGTGCCAGTAGGGTCGGGGGCCTCGGGGAAAAACTGTTTTTT; CDR3aa: CASRVGGLGEKLFF
j_gene: TRBJ1-4; d_gene: -; abundance: few; v_gene: TRBV6-5; CDR3nt: TGTGCCAGCAGTTACGGGGGTACAATTGAAAAACTGTTTTTT; CDR3aa: CASSYGGTIEKLFF
j_gene: TRBJ1-2; d_gene: TRBD1; abundance: -; v_gene: TRBV19; CDR3nt: TGTGCCAGTAGTATAGGATGGGACAGGCGTAACTATGGCTACACCTTC; CDR3aa: CASSIGWDRRNYGYTF
j_gene: TRBJ2-5; d_gene: TRBD2; abundance: many; v_gene: TRBV7-2; CDR3nt: TGTGCCAGCAGCCCCGGCGGCACTAGCGGGGGGGCTCGAGAGACCCAGTACTTC; CDR3aa: CASSPGGTSGGARETQYF
j_gene: TRBJ2-2; d_gene: -; abundance: -; v_gene: TRBV12-3/TRBV12-4; CDR3nt: TGTGCCAGCACCATAAGTGGGGAGCTGTTTTTT; CDR3aa: CASTISGELFF
j_gene: TRBJ1-5; d_gene: -; abundance: few; v_gene: TRBV12-3/TRBV12-4; CDR3nt: TGTGCCAGCAGTTTATCTTCGACAGCGAATCAGCCCCAGCATTTT; CDR3aa: CASSLSSTANQPQHF
j_gene: TRBJ1-5; d_gene: TRBD1; abundance: few; v_gene: TRBV18; CDR3nt: TGTGCCAGCTCACCACAGGGGGCGGTCAATCAGCCCCAGCATTTT; CDR3aa: CASSPQGAVNQPQHF
j_gene: TRBJ1-3; d_gene: -; abundance: many; v_gene: TRBV6-5; CDR3nt: TGTGCCAGCAGTTCCACTGCAGAATCTGGAAACACCATATATTTT; CDR3aa: CASSSTAESGNTIYF
j_gene: TRBJ1-2; d_gene: -; abundance: many; v_gene: TRBV6-5; CDR3nt: TGTGCCAGCAGGGGGCTTGGGACCCCCGGAGGTGAGGGCTACACCTTC; CDR3aa: CASRGLGTPGGEGYTF
j_gene: TRBJ2-5; d_gene: -; abundance: many; v_gene: TRBV4-3; CDR3nt: TGCGCCAGCAGCCAAGATCGGGCACTCTTGGAGACCCAGTACTTC; CDR3aa: CASSQDRALLETQYF
j_gene: TRBJ2-7; d_gene: TRBD1; abundance: many; v_gene: TRBV28; CDR3nt: TGTGCCAGCAACACCCCGGGACAGATGATCAACGAGCAGTACTTC; CDR3aa: CASNTPGQMINEQYF
j_gene: TRBJ1-1; d_gene: -; abundance: few; v_gene: TRBV5-5; CDR3nt: TGTGCCAGCAGCTTGGAGGATCTCACTGAAGCTTTCTTT; CDR3aa: CASSLEDLTEAFF
j_gene: TRBJ1-5; d_gene: -; abundance: -; v_gene: TRBV5-1; CDR3nt: TGCGCCAGCAGCCTCTCCGGGGGATACCTGTACGGTCAGCCCCAGCATTTT; CDR3aa: CASSLSGGYLYGQPQHF
j_gene: TRBJ1-4; d_gene: -; abundance: many; v_gene: TRBV25-1; CDR3nt: TGTGCCAGCAGTGAACAGCGTTCAACTAATGAAAAACTGTTTTTT; CDR3aa: CASSEQRSTNEKLFF